This TCR beta chain was identified in a study of blood T cells in healthy people across ages. Through a sample-barcoded 5' primer and a J-beta primer mix, a second PCR was run for about 6 to 11 cycles. TCRdb re-called the 5' RACE reads through MiXCR, storing one row per CDR3 protein. Counted here are around 2 million distinct CDR3 sequences, approximately 39% occurring once; the ten biggest clones make up around 23%. Details on this clonotype: What it recognizes is unknown.

V shed 7 bases and J shed 4 bases, with 19 bases lying between them. Germline V gives CDR1 SEHNR, CDR2 FQNEAQ (reference sequence). CDR3 size: 15 residues. The sample, around 10 milliliters of peripheral blood, was drawn from each donor. The study's findings and limits: Long-lived and aged donors differed, with more naive CD4+ cells and higher diversity in the long-lived. The authors considered diversity estimates from one million T cells to be underestimates. PBMCs left unsorted prevented a conclusive naive versus antigen-experienced comparison.

This rearrangement joins TRBV7-9 to TRBJ1-1; no clear D. The source of this sequence is a human donor in good health. The specimen was blood. This chain's CDR3 is CASTHRAATSTEAFF. The CDR3 DNA reads TGTGCCAGCACCCATCGAGCAGCAACGAGCACTGAAGCTTTCTTT.